This TCR beta chain was retrieved from a study of blood T cell repertoires in COVID-19. Study as a whole: The United States, Italy and Spain provided the acute and convalescent COVID-19 samples. PBMCs, B-cell-depleted T cells, or T cells were the source of the cDNA or gDNA that made up the material.

Per the original data handling: Amplification of reference gene primers was used by the study to estimate nucleated cell counts. The table came from immunoSEQ multiplex PCR; TCRdb's copy has only in-frame clones and leaves some out. The DNA gave D and trimming, while V, J and clone size come from that table. The sample consists of roughly 91,000 clones, around 80% of them appearing once. The germline V and J ends were trimmed by 3 bases and 4 bases, with 9 bases remaining between them. The CDR3 runs to 13 residues. V is TRBV12-3 or TRBV12-4 and J is TRBJ1-2; D gene unclear. The receptor comes from a woman older than 75 with acute or convalescent COVID-19. Material: peripheral blood. In DNA form, the CDR3 reads TGTGCCAGCAGTTTGGGCCAGGTCTATGGCTACACCTTC. This codes for CASSLGQVYGYTF.